This T cell receptor (beta chain) was recovered during a study of blood T cells in healthy people across ages. Study findings and constraints: The unknown donor CMV status may have confounded expanded clonotype changes.

The CDR3 has 15 residues. V lost 5 bases and J lost 7, with 15 bases in between. Germline lookup yields CDR1 LGHNA and CDR2 YSLEER. A second PCR, run for about 6 to 11 cycles, used a sample-barcoded 5' primer plus a J-beta primer mix. TCRdb reanalysed the 5' RACE reads using MiXCR and keeps one entry per CDR3 protein. The table has 850,000 to 1,100,000 distinct CDR3 sequences, around two fifths seen once. As regards this clonotype: The antigen is undetermined.

The J gene is TRBJ1-6, the V gene TRBV4-3; D is ambiguous. The sample consisted of blood. The clonotype was recovered from a man aged 18 to 29 in good health. CDR3 protein: CASSTTGPGNSPLHF. The CDR3 DNA reads TGCGCCAGCAGCACCACCGGGCCGGGGAATTCACCCCTCCACTTT.